The 23 T cell receptor beta chains reported below all come from one sample, sequenced in a study of T cell repertoires in cytomegalovirus infection. TCRdb re-derived calls from the reads in MiXCR, one entry per CDR3 protein. The data hold some 350,000 distinct CDR3 sequences, with approximately 18% observed a single time. Sequenced input: PBMCs. Every receptor here comes from a human donor in good health (CMV status not recorded). Some clones in this sample may be carry-over from other donors' samples.

The chain recombines TRBV9 with TRBJ2-3; D is perhaps TRBD1 (6 bases). V lost 2 bases to trimming and J lost 1 base, with 11 bases between them. The germline V gene encodes CDR1 SGDLS and CDR2 YYNGEE. The CDR3 runs to 15 residues. The CDR3 region is CASSVRDIGTDTQYF. The CDR3, as DNA: TGTGCCAGCAGCGTTCGGGACATAGGCACAGATACGCAGTATTTT.

This clonotype was observed a handful of times. The rearrangement links TRBV4-1 to TRBJ1-5; 7 bases are shared with TRBD1. The ends lost 1 base at V and 0 bases at J; junction bases unmatched: 6. CDR1 is MGHRA and CDR2 is YSYEKL in the germline V gene. The CDR3 spans 17 residues. CDR3 in amino acids: CASSQARDSYSNQPQHF. The CDR3 DNA is TGCGCCAGCAGCCAAGCCCGGGACAGCTATAGCAATCAGCCCCAGCATTTT.

Only one count was recorded for this clonotype. A single base separates this from a much larger clone, so it may be a read error. The V call is TRBV28, the J call TRBJ1-3, with unresolved D. From germline, CDR1 is MDHEN and CDR2 SYDVKM. V lost 6 bases and J lost 3, with 18 bases in between. The CDR3 consists of 16 residues. CDR3 protein: CASRLRSRLIGNTIYF. Here the CDR3 DNA reads TGTGCCAGCAGGTTAAGAAGCAGGTTAATTGGAAACACCATATATTTT.

This clonotype was seen once. The chain is built from TRBV24-1 and TRBJ2-1, with D possibly matching TRBD1 (5 bases). Germline V CDR1 and CDR2: KGHDR, SFDVKD. The CDR3 covers 14 residues. V was cut by 0 bases and J by 7 bases, with 9 bases left in between. The CDR3 DNA follows: TGTGCCACCAGTGATTTGAACAGGCTTAATGAGCAGTTCTTC. Protein sequence: CATSDLNRLNEQFF.

This clonotype was counted once. The chain couples TRBV5-3 to TRBJ2-3, with D tentatively TRBD1 (6 bases). TRBV5-3 is annotated as an ORF whose role is uncertain. The V and J ends lost 8 bases and 10 bases respectively, with 23 bases between them. The CDR3 is 14 residues long. CDR3 DNA sequence: TGTGCCAGCAGCCCATGGGACCGCCCAGGGGCGCAGTATTTT. Its protein is CASSPWDRPGAQYF.

This clonotype was observed many times. The chain links TRBV11-2 to TRBJ2-5; TRBD2 agrees at 9 bases. The CDR3 sequence is 14 residues long. The ends lost 5 bases at V and 5 bases at J; junction bases unmatched: 6. Germline CDR1 SGHAT, CDR2 FQNNGV. The CDR3 region is CASSRNSGSETQYF. CDR3 nucleotides: TGTGCCAGCAGCCGAAATAGCGGGAGTGAGACCCAGTACTTC.

This clonotype appeared many times. The chain is built from TRBV6-5 and TRBJ1-1; D perhaps matches TRBD1 (5 bases). V gave up 4 bases and J gave up 1 base, with 10 bases separating them. Germline values: CDR1 MNHEY, CDR2 SVGAGI. The CDR3 is made up of 14 amino acids. CDR3 loop: CASSSVGANTEAFF. The CDR3 nucleotides are TGTGCCAGCAGTTCCGTCGGGGCGAACACTGAAGCTTTCTTT.

This clonotype was observed a few times. The rearrangement uses TRBV5-1 and TRBJ2-5; D might be TRBD1 or TRBD2, each matching 5 bases. V was pared by 1 base and J by 3 bases, with 10 bases between. Germline CDR1 and CDR2: SGHRS and YFSETQ. CDR3 size: 14 residues. The CDR3 here is CASSLTGAEETQYF. As DNA, the CDR3 is TGCGCCAGCAGCTTGACCGGGGCCGAAGAGACCCAGTACTTC.

This clonotype was counted a few times. The chain uses TRBV20-1 and TRBJ2-5; TRBD1 might be the D (6 bases). V gave up 3 bases and J gave up 5 bases, with 13 bases separating them. CDR3 size: 13 residues. The germline CDR1 and CDR2 sequences are DFQATT and SNEGSKA (reference sequence). CDR3 sequence: CSARDSPLETQYF. The CDR3 bases are TGCAGTGCTAGGGACAGCCCCTTGGAGACCCAGTACTTC.

The chain carries TRBV2 and TRBJ2-1; D might be TRBD1 (7 bases). The CDR3 contains 15 residues. CDR1 and CDR2 (germline): SNHLY, FYNNEI. V lost 6 bases to trimming and J lost 6 bases, with 18 bases between them. The CDR3 spells CASSQGGRVVNEQFF. CDR3 DNA sequence: TGTGCCAGCAGCCAGGGGGGCAGGGTTGTCAATGAGCAGTTCTTC.

In this sample, this clonotype turned up a few times. This chain links TRBV12-3 or TRBV12-4 with TRBJ2-1; 7 bases map to TRBD2. CDR3 length: 18 amino acids. Losses at the gene ends were 5 bases for V and 10 bases for J; bases not matched to a gene: 23. This chain's CDR3 is CASSTRTPTDFEAGEQFF. CDR3 bases: TGTGCCAGCAGTACCCGGACACCCACCGATTTCGAAGCGGGGGAGCAGTTCTTC.

This clonotype showed up many times. The rearrangement joins TRBV7-8 to TRBJ2-5; a possible D gene is TRBD2 (5 bases). CDR1 SGHVS and CDR2 FQNEAQ come from the germline V gene. V shed 7 bases and J shed 2 bases, with 14 bases lying between them. The CDR3 runs to 14 residues. This chain's CDR3 is CASNSRGRQETQYF. The DNA for the CDR3 is TGTGCCAGCAACTCAAGAGGGCGGCAAGAGACCCAGTACTTC.

The sample holds many counts of this clonotype. CDR3 bases: TGTGCCAGCAGCTTAGGTGGGGGGAATGAGCAGTTCTTC. As protein: CASSLGGGNEQFF. The V call is TRBV7-2, the J call TRBJ2-1; D may be TRBD2 (6 bases). Deletions cut 1 base from V and 7 bases from J, with 8 bases between. This CDR3 spans 13 amino acids. Germline V gene data show CDR1 as SGHTA and CDR2 as FQGNSA.

Only a few counts were recorded for this clonotype. The chain has TRBV10-3 and TRBJ2-2; 9 nucleotides match TRBD1. From germline, CDR1 is ENHRY and CDR2 SYGVKD. V lost 11 bases and J lost 4; bases outside the gene matches: 5. The CDR3 totals 13 residues. DNA for the CDR3: TGTGCCGCCGGGACAGGGAGCACCGGGGAGCTGTTTTTT. The encoded protein is CAAGTGSTGELFF.

This clonotype has at least ten counts. V usage is TRBV6-2 or TRBV6-3 and J usage is TRBJ2-1; TRBD2 agrees at 11 bases. V lost 2 bases and J lost 6; bases outside the gene matches: 3. The germline CDR1 and CDR2 sequences are MNHEY and SVGEGT. This CDR3 region has 15 residues. This CDR3 is CASSYTGTSGNEQFF. CDR3 DNA: TGTGCCAGCAGTTACACTGGGACTAGCGGCAATGAGCAGTTCTTC.

On this clonotype: This may come from a read error, since a much larger clone is one base off. V and J are TRBV7-1 and TRBJ1-2; D gene ambiguous. TRBV7-1 is identified as an open reading frame with a role that is uncertain. CDR3 length: 12 amino acids. CDR3 in DNA: TGTGTCAGCAGCGTCGGCCAGGATGGCTACACCTTC. Amino acid sequence: CVSSVGQDGYTF.

V usage is TRBV20-1 and J usage is TRBJ2-7; the match to TRBD2 covers 9 bases. The CDR3 totals 15 residues. Germline V CDR1 and CDR2: DFQATT, SNEGSKA (reference sequence). J gave up 3 bases and V 6 bases, and 12 bases lay outside the gene matches. CDR3 coding DNA: TGCAGTGCCCGACGAGGAGCTAGCGGGGTCTACGAGCAGTACTTC. It yields the protein CSARRGASGVYEQYF.

The V gene is TRBV6-2 or TRBV6-3, the J gene TRBJ2-5, with TRBD2 matching 7 bases. This CDR3 has 13 residues. V shed 8 bases and J 5 bases; nucleotides not matched to a gene: 8. Germline lookup yields CDR1 MNHEY and CDR2 SVGEGT. CDR3 sequence reads: CASVGLVLETQYF. The CDR3 DNA is TGTGCCAGCGTAGGACTAGTGTTGGAGACCCAGTACTTC.

Turning to this clonotype: A read error may account for a junction end that differs from germline. The chain recombines TRBV7-2 with TRBJ1-5; D possibly corresponds to TRBD1 (5 bases). CDR3 length: 14 residues. Germline CDR1 reads SGHTA; CDR2 reads FQGNSA. CDR3 nucleotides: TGTGCCAGCAGCTTAAGGGGAATCGGCGGGCCCCAGCAGTTT. This encodes CASSLRGIGGPQQF.

The V call is TRBV2, the J call TRBJ2-7, with D unresolved. The germline gives CDR1 SNHLY, CDR2 FYNNEI. V was shortened by 7 bases and J by 3 bases, with 13 bases between the two germline ends. The CDR3 runs to 13 residues. CDR3 in DNA: TGTGCCAGCAAAGACGGAACCCGCTACGAGCAGTACTTC. This sequence encodes CASKDGTRYEQYF.

About this clonotype: Sequence at one end of the junction differs from germline and may be a read error. The chain is built from TRBV7-2 and TRBJ2-7; D gene ambiguous. This CDR3 comprises 11 residues. The germline V gene encodes CDR1 SGHTA and CDR2 FQGNSA. CDR3 bases: TGTGCCAACAGCCACACTTACGAGCAGTACTTC. Its translation: CANSHTYEQYF.

This chain uses TRBV11-2 with TRBJ2-3; D is uncertain. This CDR3 has 11 residues. Germline values: CDR1 SGHAT, CDR2 FQNNGV. V lost 8 bases to trimming and J lost 8 bases, with 11 bases between them. In DNA form, the CDR3 reads TGTGCCAGCCTTTCCGGTGGTACGCAGTATTTT. This gives the protein CASLSGGTQYF.

V and J are TRBV4-2 and TRBJ2-5; D gene unclear. Germline V gene lookup returns CDR1 LGHNA and CDR2 YNFKEQ. The CDR3 sequence is 14 residues long. V was shortened by 4 bases and J by 1 base, with 10 bases between the two germline ends. CDR3 residues: CASSPRTRQETQYF. The CDR3 nucleotides are TGTGCCAGCAGCCCAAGGACCCGCCAAGAGACCCAGTACTTC.